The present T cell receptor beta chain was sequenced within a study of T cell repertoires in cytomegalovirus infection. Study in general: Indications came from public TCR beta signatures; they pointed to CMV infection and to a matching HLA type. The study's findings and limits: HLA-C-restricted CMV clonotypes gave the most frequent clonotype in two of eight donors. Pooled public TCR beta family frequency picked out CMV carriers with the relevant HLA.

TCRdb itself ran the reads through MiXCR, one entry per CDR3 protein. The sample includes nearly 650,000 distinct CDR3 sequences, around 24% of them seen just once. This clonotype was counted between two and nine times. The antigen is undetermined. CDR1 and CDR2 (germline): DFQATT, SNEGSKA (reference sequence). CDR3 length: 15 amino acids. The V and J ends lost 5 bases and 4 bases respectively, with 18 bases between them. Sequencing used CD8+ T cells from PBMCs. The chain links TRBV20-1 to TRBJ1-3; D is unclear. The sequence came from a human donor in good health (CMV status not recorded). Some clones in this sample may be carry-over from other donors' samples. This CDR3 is CSASPTGISGNTIYF. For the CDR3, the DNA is TGCAGTGCTTCCCCTACCGGAATTTCGGGAAACACCATATATTTT.